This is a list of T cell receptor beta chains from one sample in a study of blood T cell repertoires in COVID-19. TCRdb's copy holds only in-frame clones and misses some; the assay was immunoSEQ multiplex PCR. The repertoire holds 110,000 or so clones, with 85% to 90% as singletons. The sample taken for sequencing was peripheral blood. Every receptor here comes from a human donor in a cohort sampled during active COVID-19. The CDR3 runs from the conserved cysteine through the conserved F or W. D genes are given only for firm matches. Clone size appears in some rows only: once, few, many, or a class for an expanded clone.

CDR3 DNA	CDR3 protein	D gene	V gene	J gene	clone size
TGTGCCAGCAGCCCCTTGGGGGGGGGCTCCTACGAGCAGTACTTC	CASSPLGGGSYEQYF	TRBD2	TRBV7-2	TRBJ2-7	-
TGTGCCAGCAGCCCCGACAGGGCAAATCAGCCCCAGCATTTT	CASSPDRANQPQHF	TRBD1	TRBV7-8	TRBJ1-5	-
TGTGCCAGCATCCGGTCCGCGTGGGGCAACTATGGCTACACCTTC	CASIRSAWGNYGYTF	-	TRBV6-5	TRBJ1-2	-
TGTGCCAGCAGTTTATTAGGGGGCACCGGGGAGCTGTTTTTT	CASSLLGGTGELFF	-	TRBV28	TRBJ2-2	-
TGTGCCAGCAGCTTAGCGGGGACAGATAATCAGCCCCAGCATTTT	CASSLAGTDNQPQHF	TRBD1	TRBV7-2	TRBJ1-5	-
TGTGCCAGCAGCGTAGATCGAGCGGGAGGGCCTGGTGAGCAGTTCTTC	CASSVDRAGGPGEQFF	TRBD2	TRBV9	TRBJ2-1	-
TGTGCCAGCTCACCGAATTCGACTATTTACAATGAGCAGTTCTTC	CASSPNSTIYNEQFF	-	TRBV18	TRBJ2-1	-
TGTGCCAGCAGCGACCGACAGGGCCGCTATGGCTACACCTTC	CASSDRQGRYGYTF	TRBD1	TRBV9	TRBJ1-2	-
TGTGCCATCAGTGGGGACAGGGGTGGCCCTAGCACAGATACGCAGTATTTT	CAISGDRGGPSTDTQYF	TRBD1	TRBV10-3	TRBJ2-3	-
TGTGCCAGTAGTAGAATCAGGGATCTCGGGACTGAAGCTTTCTTT	CASSRIRDLGTEAFF	-	TRBV19	TRBJ1-1	-
TGTGCCAGCAGCAGACAGTGGAACACTGAAGCTTTCTTT	CASSRQWNTEAFF	-	TRBV25-1	TRBJ1-1	-
TGTGCCAGCACCCCGCGGACAAACCGCGGCGGCTACACCTTC	CASTPRTNRGGYTF	-	TRBV27	TRBJ1-2	once
TGTGCCAGCAGCTTAGAAGGGGGACGGAACACTGAAGCTTTCTTT	CASSLEGGRNTEAFF	-	TRBV7-6	TRBJ1-1	-
TGTGCCAGCAGTGGCCGGGGGGGTGGCCTATCCTACGAGCAGTACTTC	CASSGRGGGLSYEQYF	TRBD2	TRBV6-4	TRBJ2-7	-
TGCGCCAGCGCTCCCACCTCGAGGAGCAATCAGCCCCAGCATTTT	CASAPTSRSNQPQHF	-	TRBV5-1	TRBJ1-5	-
TGTGCCAGCAGCTGGCGGACAAACCAAGAGACCCAGTACTTC	CASSWRTNQETQYF	-	TRBV5-5	TRBJ2-5	-